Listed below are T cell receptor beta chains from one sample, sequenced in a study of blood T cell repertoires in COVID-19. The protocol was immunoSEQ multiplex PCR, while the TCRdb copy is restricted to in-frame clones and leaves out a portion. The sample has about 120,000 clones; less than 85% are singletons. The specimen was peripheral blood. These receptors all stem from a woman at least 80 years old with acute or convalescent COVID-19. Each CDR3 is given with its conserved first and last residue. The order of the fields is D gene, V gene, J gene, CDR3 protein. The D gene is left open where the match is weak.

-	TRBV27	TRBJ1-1	CASSLSRGSKGTEAFF
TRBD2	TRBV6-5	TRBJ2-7	CASSYGRGAYEQYF
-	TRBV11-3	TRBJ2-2	CASSPGGGELFF
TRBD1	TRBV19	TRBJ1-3	CASRGQGYGNTIYF
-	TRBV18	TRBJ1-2	CASSPTGEGYGYTF
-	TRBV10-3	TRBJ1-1	CATKTDSTNTEAFF
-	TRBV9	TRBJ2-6	CASSRGGVGANVLTF
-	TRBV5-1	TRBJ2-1	CASSLAPYNEQFF
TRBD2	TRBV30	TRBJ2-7	CAWSPGGSYEQYF
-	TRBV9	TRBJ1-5	CASSVDHGNQPQHF
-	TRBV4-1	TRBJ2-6	CASSQGLAGTSGANVLTF
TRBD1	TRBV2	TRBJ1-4	CASRRTGLNEKLFF
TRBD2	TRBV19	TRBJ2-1	CASSRIAGAGEQFF
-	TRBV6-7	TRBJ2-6	CASFPIVGPQPSGANVLTF